This T cell receptor (beta chain) is from a study of neurological immune-mediated disorders. Findings and caveats of the study: In HTLV-1-associated myelopathy, TCR clonal expansion was greatest, and in multiple sclerosis it was least, below healthy controls.

It was blood bank volunteers in Maryland, USA who made up the healthy controls. Where libraries were unsorted, they were derived from 2 million PBMCs stored at -80 degrees C. cDNA was made by 5'RACE with 10-nucleotide random UMIs. TCRdb re-derived calls from the 5' RACE reads in MiXCR, one entry per CDR3 protein. The table records some 28,000 distinct CDR3 sequences, 5% to 7.5% of them present only once. This clonotype appeared many times. Its antigen is unidentified. The V end was cut by 5 bases, the J end by 7 bases, with 17 bases between. This CDR3 is 14 amino acids long. The V gene's germline CDR1 is DFQATT and CDR2 SNEGSKA (reference sequence).

The origin of this receptor is a woman aged 45-65 years in good health. What was sequenced was PBMCs. The V and J genes are TRBV20-1 and TRBJ1-4, with TRBD1 as a possible D gene (5 bases). The CDR3 region has the DNA TGCAGTGCTTCCAGCGGGGGTCGGAGTGAAAAACTGTTTTTT. Translated, it gives CSASSGGRSEKLFF.